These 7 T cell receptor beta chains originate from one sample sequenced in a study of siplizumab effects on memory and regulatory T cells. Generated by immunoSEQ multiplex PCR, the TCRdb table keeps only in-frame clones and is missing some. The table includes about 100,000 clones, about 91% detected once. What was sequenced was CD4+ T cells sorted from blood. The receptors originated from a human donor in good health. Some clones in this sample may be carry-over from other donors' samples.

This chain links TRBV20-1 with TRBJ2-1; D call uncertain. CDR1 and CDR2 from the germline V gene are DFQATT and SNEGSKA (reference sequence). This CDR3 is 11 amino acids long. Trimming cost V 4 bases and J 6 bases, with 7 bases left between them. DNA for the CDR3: TGCAGTGCTACCCCGGTCAATGAGCAGTTCTTC. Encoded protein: CSATPVNEQFF.

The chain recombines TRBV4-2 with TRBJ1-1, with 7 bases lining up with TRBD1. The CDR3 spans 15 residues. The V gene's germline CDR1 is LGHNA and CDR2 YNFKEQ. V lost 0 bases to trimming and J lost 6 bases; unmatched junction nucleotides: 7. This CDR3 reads CASSQEVQGWAEAFF. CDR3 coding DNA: TGTGCCAGCAGCCAAGAAGTACAGGGGTGGGCTGAAGCTTTCTTT.

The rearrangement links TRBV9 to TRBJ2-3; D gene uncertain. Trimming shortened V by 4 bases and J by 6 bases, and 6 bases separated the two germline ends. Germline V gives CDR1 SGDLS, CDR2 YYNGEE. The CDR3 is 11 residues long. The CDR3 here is CASSRWDTQYF. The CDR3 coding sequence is TGTGCCAGCAGCAGATGGGATACGCAGTATTTT. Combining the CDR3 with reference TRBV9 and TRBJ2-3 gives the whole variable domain DSGVTQTPKHLITATGQRVTLRCSPRSGDLSVYWYQQSLDQGLQFLIQYYNGEERAKGNILERFSAQQFPDLHSELNLSSLELGDSALYFCASSRWDTQYFGPGTRLTVL.

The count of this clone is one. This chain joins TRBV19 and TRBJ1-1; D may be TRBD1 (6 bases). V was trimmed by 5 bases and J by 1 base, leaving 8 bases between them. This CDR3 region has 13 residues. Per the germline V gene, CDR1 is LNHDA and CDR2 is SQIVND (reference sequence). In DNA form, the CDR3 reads TGTGCCAGTAGTTCACAGGGGAACACTGAAGCTTTCTTT. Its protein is CASSSQGNTEAFF.

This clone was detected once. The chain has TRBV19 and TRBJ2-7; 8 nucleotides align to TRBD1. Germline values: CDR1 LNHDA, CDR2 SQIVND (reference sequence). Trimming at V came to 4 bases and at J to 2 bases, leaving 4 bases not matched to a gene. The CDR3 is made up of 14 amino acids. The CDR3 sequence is CASSKGQETYEQYF. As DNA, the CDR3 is TGTGCCAGTAGTAAGGGACAGGAAACCTACGAGCAGTACTTC.

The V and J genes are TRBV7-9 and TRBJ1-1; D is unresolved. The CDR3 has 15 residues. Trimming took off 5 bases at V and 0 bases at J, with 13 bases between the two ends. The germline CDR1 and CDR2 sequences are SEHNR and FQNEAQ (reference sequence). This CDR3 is CASSPALFMNTEAFF. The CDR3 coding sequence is TGTGCCAGCAGCCCAGCCTTGTTCATGAACACTGAAGCTTTCTTT.

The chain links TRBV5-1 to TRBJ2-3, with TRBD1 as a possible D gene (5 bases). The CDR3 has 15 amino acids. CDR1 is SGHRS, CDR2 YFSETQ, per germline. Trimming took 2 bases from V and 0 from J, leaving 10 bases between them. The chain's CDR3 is CASSFRQRSTDTQYF. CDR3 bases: TGCGCCAGCAGCTTTAGACAGAGGAGCACAGATACGCAGTATTTT. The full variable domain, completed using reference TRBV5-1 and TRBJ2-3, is KAGVTQTPRYLIKTRGQQVTLSCSPISGHRSVSWYQQTPGQGLQFLFEYFSETQRNKGNFPGRFSGRQFSNSRSEMNVSTLELGDSALYLCASSFRQRSTDTQYFGPGTRLTVL.